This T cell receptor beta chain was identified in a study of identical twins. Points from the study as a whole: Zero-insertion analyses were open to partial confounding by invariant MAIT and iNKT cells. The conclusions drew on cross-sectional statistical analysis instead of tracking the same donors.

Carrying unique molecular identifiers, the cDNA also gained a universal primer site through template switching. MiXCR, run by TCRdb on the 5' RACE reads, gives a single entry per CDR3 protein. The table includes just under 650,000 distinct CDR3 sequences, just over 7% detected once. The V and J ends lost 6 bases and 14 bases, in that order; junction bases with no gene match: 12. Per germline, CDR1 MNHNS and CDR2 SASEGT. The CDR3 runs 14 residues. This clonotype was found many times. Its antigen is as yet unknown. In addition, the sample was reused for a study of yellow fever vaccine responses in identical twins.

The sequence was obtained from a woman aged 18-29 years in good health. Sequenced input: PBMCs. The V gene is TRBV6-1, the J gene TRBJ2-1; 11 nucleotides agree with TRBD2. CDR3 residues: CASRGTSGTEREFF. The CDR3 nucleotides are TGTGCCAGCAGGGGGACTAGCGGTACCGAGCGGGAGTTCTTC.